Following are 30 T cell receptor beta chains from one sample sequenced in a study of cytotoxic CD8 clonotypes in ibrutinib-treated CLL. Measured with immunoSEQ multiplex PCR; TCRdb has only the in-frame clones, and not every one. The sample lists 250,000 to 350,000 clones, roughly 76% occurring once. Source: PBMCs, taken at disease progression, from a patient treated with ibrutinib. These receptors were taken from a human donor with chronic lymphocytic leukemia.

The J gene is TRBJ2-3, the V gene TRBV10-2, with 10 bases lining up with TRBD2. V was clipped by 6 bases and J by 8 bases; unmatched bases: 8. Germline V gene sequence: CDR1 WSHSY, CDR2 SAAADI. CDR3 size: 14 residues. The CDR3 reads CASRIAGGLRTQYF. CDR3 DNA: TGCGCCAGCAGGATAGCGGGAGGTCTGCGTACGCAGTATTTT.

V gene TRBV7-3 combines with J gene TRBJ1-1, with no clear D. Trimming shortened V by 5 bases and J by 0 bases, and 13 bases separated the two germline ends. This CDR3 has 15 residues. Germline loops: CDR1 SGHTA, CDR2 FQGTGA. This chain's CDR3 is CASSQPMVMNTEAFF. In DNA, the CDR3 is TGTGCCAGCAGCCAACCGATGGTGATGAACACTGAAGCTTTCTTT.

The chain links TRBV6-5 to TRBJ2-2; D is unresolved. Germline assignment: CDR1 MNHEY and CDR2 SVGAGI. V lost 0 bases and J lost 5, with 7 bases in between. The CDR3 is 14 residues long. The chain's CDR3 is CASSYSRKTGELFF. The CDR3 bases are TGTGCCAGCAGTTACTCGAGGAAGACCGGGGAGCTGTTTTTT.

This clone has just one count. CDR3 residues: CTSSQRPGTDYTEAFF. Here the CDR3 DNA reads TGCACCAGCAGCCAAAGGCCCGGGACAGACTACACTGAAGCTTTCTTT. This chain uses TRBV1 with TRBJ1-1; TRBD1 reflects the table's D call only, with no check against the DNA. TRBV1 is given as a pseudogene. The CDR3 has 16 residues.

This clone has just a few counts. The chain couples TRBV4-1 to TRBJ2-1; 10 nucleotides match TRBD2. The germline V gene encodes CDR1 MGHRA and CDR2 YSYEKL. This CDR3 region has 16 residues. V gave up 1 base and J gave up 3 bases; unmatched junction bases: 3. CDR3 nucleotide sequence: TGCGCCAGCAGCCAAGGTAGCGGGAGGAGCTACAATGAGCAGTTCTTC. It yields the protein CASSQGSGRSYNEQFF.

The sample holds a few counts of this clone. The V gene is TRBV28, the J gene TRBJ1-5; D gene unclear. The CDR3 runs 15 residues. Trimming left V 6 bases short and J 0 bases short, with 12 bases between. CDR1 and CDR2 from the germline V gene are MDHEN and SYDVKM. The CDR3 DNA follows: TGTGCCAGCAGCAGTAACAAGCATAGCAATCAGCCCCAGCATTTT. As protein: CASSSNKHSNQPQHF.

This clone has just a few counts. The J gene is TRBJ2-5, the V gene TRBV15; D may be TRBD1 (5 bases). This CDR3 spans 13 amino acids. The germline gives CDR1 LNHNV, CDR2 YYDKDF (reference sequence). V was clipped by 9 bases and J by 1 base, with 12 bases between them. CDR3 sequence reads: CATRNRLQETQYF. CDR3 in DNA: TGTGCCACTCGTAACAGGCTCCAAGAGACCCAGTACTTC.

J is TRBJ2-5 and V is TRBV7-8; D gene uncertain. V was cut by 4 bases and J by 5 bases, with 20 bases left in between. Germline assignment: CDR1 SGHVS and CDR2 FQNEAQ. This CDR3 has 16 residues. The DNA for the CDR3 is TGTGCCAGCAGCTCCCGACCGGGCCGCCTGGGGGAGACCCAGTACTTC. Translated, it gives CASSSRPGRLGETQYF. The variable domain in full, completed from reference TRBV7-8 and TRBJ2-5, reads GAGVSQSPRYKVAKRGQDVALRCDPISGHVSLFWYQQALGQGPEFLTYFQNEAQLDKSGLPSDRFFAERPEGSVSTLKIQRTQQEDSAVYLCASSSRPGRLGETQYFGPGTRLLVL.

This clone was observed a single time. The gene calls are TRBV29-1 and TRBJ2-1; tentatively, D is TRBD2 (5 bases). Trimming took off 3 bases at V and 3 bases at J, with 9 bases between the two ends. The CDR3 loop spans 13 amino acids. The germline V gene has CDR1 SQVTM and CDR2 ANQGSEA. The CDR3, as DNA: TGCAGCGTTGACCCGGGGAACTACAATGAGCAGTTCTTC. It specifies CSVDPGNYNEQFF.

The chain has TRBV2 and TRBJ2-3; the D gene is possibly TRBD2 (6 bases). The CDR3 consists of 14 residues. Looked up from germline, CDR1 is SNHLY and CDR2 is FYNNEI. The V and J ends lost 3 bases and 5 bases respectively, with 12 bases between them. Written as DNA, the CDR3 is TGTGCCAGCAGTGACGACGGGAGAAGAGATACGCAGTATTTT. This codes for CASSDDGRRDTQYF.

The V call is TRBV9, the J call TRBJ1-2; D gene unclear. Per the germline V gene, CDR1 is SGDLS and CDR2 is YYNGEE. V lost 0 bases, J lost 8 bases, and 17 bases lay in between. The CDR3 runs to 15 residues. In DNA form, the CDR3 reads TGTGCCAGCAGCGTAGAAGGAGGTCCGGTGGACGGCTACACCTTC. Translated, it gives CASSVEGGPVDGYTF.

The V and J genes are TRBV5-4 and TRBJ2-5; maybe TRBD2 (5 bases). The V end was cut by 4 bases, the J end by 4 bases, with 14 bases between. The CDR3 runs 14 residues. Looked up from germline, CDR1 is SGHNT and CDR2 is YYREEE (reference sequence). This chain's CDR3 is CASSPGSVGETQYF. The DNA of the CDR3 is TGTGCCAGCAGCCCGGGGTCGGTGGGAGAGACCCAGTACTTC.

The chain recombines TRBV27 with TRBJ2-3; possibly TRBD1 or TRBD2 for D (5 bases each). V was pared by 8 bases and J by 0 bases, with 30 bases between. The CDR3 spans 20 residues. The germline gives CDR1 MNHEY, CDR2 SMNVEV (reference sequence). The CDR3 region has the DNA TGTGCCAGCCGACACGCAGGGCTAAGAACAGTTGGACTCAGCACAGATACGCAGTATTTT. This encodes CASRHAGLRTVGLSTDTQYF.

The sample holds a few counts of this clone. Distinct nucleotide sequences in the sample also encode this CDR3. The J gene is TRBJ1-1, the V gene TRBV7-9; TRBD1 might be the D (6 bases). The CDR3 runs to 13 residues. With 1 base removed from V and 5 bases from J, the gap between germline ends came to 8 bases. Germline V CDR1 and CDR2: SEHNR, FQNEAQ (reference sequence). Here the CDR3 DNA reads TGTGCCAGCAGCTTAGGAGGGGGGACTGAAGCTTTCTTT. It yields the protein CASSLGGGTEAFF.

V and J are TRBV2 and TRBJ2-6; tentative D call: TRBD2 (5 bases). Trimming cost V 6 bases and J 3 bases, with 18 bases left between them. Germline CDR1 reads SNHLY; CDR2 reads FYNNEI. The CDR3 covers 17 residues. The CDR3 is CASRRWAMGSGANVLTF. As DNA, the CDR3 is TGTGCCAGCAGGCGTTGGGCCATGGGGAGTGGGGCCAACGTCCTGACTTTC.

This chain joins TRBV4-2 and TRBJ2-5, with 9 nucleotides matching TRBD1. The junction had 6 bases not matched to a gene; V was cut back by 0 bases and J by 4 bases. The CDR3 spans 16 residues. Germline-derived CDR1 and CDR2 are LGHNA and YNFKEQ. The CDR3 DNA reads as TGTGCCAGCAGCCAAGATATGACAGGGGGGCGAGAGACCCAGTACTTC. Encoded protein: CASSQDMTGGRETQYF.

This chain joins TRBV11-2 and TRBJ1-2; no firm D call. Trimming removed 0 bases at V and 7 bases at J, with 12 bases between. The CDR3 contains 14 residues. Germline CDR1 reads SGHAT; CDR2 reads FQNNGV. The CDR3 sequence is CASSLDVVTIGYTF. DNA of the CDR3: TGTGCCAGCAGCTTAGATGTGGTAACCATTGGCTACACCTTC.

The chain combines TRBV13 with TRBJ2-4, with D unresolved. Germline CDR1 reads PRHDT; CDR2 reads FYEKMQ (reference sequence). This CDR3 spans 14 amino acids. The V and J ends lost 5 bases and 0 bases respectively, with 8 bases between them. The CDR3 loop reads CASSPIRAKNIQYF. The CDR3 DNA is TGTGCCAGCAGCCCTATAAGAGCCAAAAACATTCAGTACTTC.

This clone was counted only a few times. The genes are TRBV9 and TRBJ2-2; D gene unclear. Between the trimmed V and J ends, which lost 1 base and 1 base, there was a span of 11 bases. The CDR3 spans 16 residues. Germline CDR1 and CDR2: SGDLS and YYNGEE. For the CDR3, the DNA is TGTGCCAGCAGCGTAACAGCTGGTGTGAACACCGGGGAGCTGTTTTTT. Encoded protein: CASSVTAGVNTGELFF.

The V gene is TRBV7-2, the J gene TRBJ2-5; 7 bases fit TRBD2. V gave up 5 bases and J gave up 5 bases; unmatched junction bases: 8. The germline CDR1 and CDR2 sequences are SGHTA and FQGNSA. The CDR3 has 14 residues. The CDR3 nucleotides read TGTGCCAGCAGCCGGCGGGGGTCCAGGGAGACCCAGTACTTC. As protein: CASSRRGSRETQYF.

V and J are TRBV7-9 and TRBJ2-7; 10 bases map to TRBD1. CDR1 and CDR2 (germline): SEHNR, FQNEAQ (reference sequence). The CDR3 length is 14 residues. The V gene end was trimmed by 5 bases and the J gene end by 7 bases; junction bases not matched to a gene: 8. The CDR3 DNA reads as TGTGCCAGCAGCCCCGACAGGGGGCTGATGGAGCAGTACTTC. Its protein is CASSPDRGLMEQYF.

J is TRBJ2-5 and V is TRBV7-8, with TRBD2 as a possible D gene (5 bases). The V gene lost 5 bases and the J gene lost 5 bases, with 12 bases spanning the gap. Germline values: CDR1 SGHVS, CDR2 FQNEAQ. The CDR3 has 13 amino acids. CDR3 sequence (DNA): TGTGCCAGCAGCGTAGTGCTAGCCGAGACCCAGTACTTC. Amino acids: CASSVVLAETQYF.

The chain uses TRBV6-5 and TRBJ1-5; D is perhaps TRBD1 (6 bases). Trimming took off 4 bases at V and 0 bases at J, with 10 bases between the two ends. Germline CDR1 MNHEY, CDR2 SVGAGI. This CDR3 has 15 amino acids. DNA for the CDR3: TGTGCCAGCAGTTTACGACAGGATAGCAATCAGCCCCAGCATTTT. Translated, it gives CASSLRQDSNQPQHF.

The gene calls are TRBV6-4 and TRBJ1-2; D is unclear. V gave up 2 bases and J gave up 8 bases, with 9 bases separating them. The CDR3 contains 12 residues. CDR1 MRHNA and CDR2 SNTAGT come from the germline V gene. In DNA, the CDR3 is TGTGCCAGCAGTGACCAAGCAGGCGGCTACACCTTC. Encoded protein: CASSDQAGGYTF.

This clone was recorded a few times. The chain uses TRBV11-2 and TRBJ1-3; D is undetermined. The germline V gene encodes CDR1 SGHAT and CDR2 FQNNGV. This CDR3 spans 12 amino acids. Trimming pared 2 bases from V and 6 bases from J, leaving 5 bases between. The CDR3 loop is CASSLYVNTIYF. CDR3 in DNA: TGTGCCAGCAGCTTATACGTAAACACCATATATTTT.

The chain couples TRBV7-9 to TRBJ2-2; D remains ambiguous. Germline CDR1 and CDR2: SEHNR and FQNEAQ (reference sequence). The V gene lost 3 bases and the J gene lost 1 base, with 15 bases spanning the gap. This CDR3 comprises 17 residues. CDR3: CASSFINQVGNTGELFF. For the CDR3, the DNA is TGTGCCAGCAGCTTCATTAACCAGGTGGGGAACACCGGGGAGCTGTTTTTT.

This clone was seen once. The chain uses TRBV6-4 and TRBJ1-2; tentatively, D is TRBD1 (6 bases). This CDR3 is built from 14 residues. The ends were cut back, 6 bases at V and 5 bases at J, with 16 bases in the middle. Germline assignment: CDR1 MRHNA and CDR2 SNTAGT. The CDR3 protein is CASSPSGTPYGYTF. CDR3 sequence (DNA): TGTGCCAGCAGCCCCTCCGGGACACCATATGGCTACACCTTC.

The chain combines TRBV4-1 with TRBJ2-5, with D perhaps matching TRBD1 (7 bases). Trimming took 1 base from V and 4 from J, leaving 19 bases between them. This CDR3 is built from 17 residues. Germline V gene data show CDR1 as MGHRA and CDR2 as YSYEKL. The CDR3 region has the DNA TGCGCCAGCAGCCAAGGCATAGGGGCTCAGGGGGGAGAGACCCAGTACTTC. It specifies CASSQGIGAQGGETQYF.

This clone was observed a few times. The chain links TRBV9 to TRBJ2-4; D is unclear. This CDR3 region has 14 residues. Looked up from germline, CDR1 is SGDLS and CDR2 is YYNGEE. V was pared by 3 bases and J by 5 bases, with 12 bases between. The CDR3 nucleotides are TGTGCCAGCAGCGGGCGGCCACCCCAAAACATTCAGTACTTC. Translating it yields CASSGRPPQNIQYF.

This clone was detected a few times. CDR3 bases: TGTGCCAGCAGCCTCGGAAACACCATATATTTT. This encodes CASSLGNTIYF. The chain links TRBV11-2 to TRBJ1-3; D call uncertain. Trimming took off 5 bases at V and 4 bases at J, with 3 bases between the two ends. The CDR3 extends over 11 amino acids. Germline V gene lookup returns CDR1 SGHAT and CDR2 FQNNGV.